The clone carrying this T cell receptor (beta chain) was recorded a few times. The antigen is not known. There were no patients who had received any treatment before thyroid surgery. The record originates from a study of metastatic and nonmetastatic thyroid tumors. Study-level background: Patients with malignant and benign thyroid disease provided blood and tumor or nodule tissue, whose repertoires were compared.

V was clipped by 2 bases and J by 4 bases; unmatched bases: 6. Germline loops: CDR1 WSHSY, CDR2 SAAADI. The CDR3 is 15 residues long. Authors' data handling: What underpinned the distant-metastasis classifier for papillary thyroid cancer was the set of CDR3 differences across clinicopathological groups. TCRdb re-called the PCR reads with MiXCR. For this entry, the V and J calls and clone size follow TCRdb and not the study's own pipeline. The table records 20,000 to 25,000 clones, approximately 40% of them present only once. Study-level findings and limits: Reported TCR beta diversity, measured in blood and tumor, was significantly higher for malignant thyroid tumors than for benign nodules.

The receptor's source is a male donor with papillary thyroid cancer or a benign thyroid nodule (not recorded which). Some clones in this sample may be carry-over from other donors' samples. The specimen sequenced was blood. The chain links TRBV10-2 to TRBJ2-5; 8 positions agree with TRBD2. CDR3 DNA: TGCGCCAGCAGTGAGGGACTAGCTGGAGGAGAGACCCAGTACTTC. This gives the protein CASSEGLAGGETQYF.